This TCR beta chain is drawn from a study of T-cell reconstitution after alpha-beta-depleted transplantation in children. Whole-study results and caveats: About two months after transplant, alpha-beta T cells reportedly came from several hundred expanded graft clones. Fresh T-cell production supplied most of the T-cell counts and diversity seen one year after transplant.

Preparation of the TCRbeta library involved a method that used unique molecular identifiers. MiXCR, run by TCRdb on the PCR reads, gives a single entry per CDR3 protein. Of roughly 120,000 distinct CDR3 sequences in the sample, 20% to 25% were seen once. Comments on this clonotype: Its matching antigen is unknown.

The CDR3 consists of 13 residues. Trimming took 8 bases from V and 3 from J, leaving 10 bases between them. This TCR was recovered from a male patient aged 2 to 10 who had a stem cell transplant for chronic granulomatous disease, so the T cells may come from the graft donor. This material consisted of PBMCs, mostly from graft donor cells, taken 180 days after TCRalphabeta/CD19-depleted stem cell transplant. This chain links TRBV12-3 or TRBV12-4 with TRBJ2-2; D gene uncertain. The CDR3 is CASQPSYTGELFF. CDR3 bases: TGTGCCAGCCAACCCTCTTACACCGGGGAGCTGTTTTTT.